This T cell receptor (beta chain) emerged from a study of neurological immune-mediated disorders. Study conclusions and caveats: For the multiple sclerosis repertoire cluster, no association with any clinical or MRI feature was found. Levels of TCR clonal expansion peaked in HTLV-1-associated myelopathy and reached their lowest in multiple sclerosis, under those of healthy controls.

The sample holds many counts of this clonotype. Its antigen is not identified. Germline lookup yields CDR1 SGHVS and CDR2 FNYEAQ. The CDR3 has 15 amino acids. V shed 3 bases, J shed 0 bases, and the junction held 4 bases outside the gene matches. TCRdb ran MiXCR on the 5' RACE reads and lists one entry per CDR3 protein. Among 65,000 to 75,000 distinct CDR3 sequences listed, approximately 5% were seen once. This clonotype was sampled from a woman aged 70-85 years with multiple sclerosis. Sequencing was done on a sample of PBMCs. This rearrangement joins TRBV7-6 to TRBJ1-2, with 7 bases fitting TRBD1. CDR3 in amino acids: CASSLGTDPNYGYTF. DNA for the CDR3: TGTGCCAGCAGCTTGGGGACAGATCCTAACTATGGCTACACCTTC.